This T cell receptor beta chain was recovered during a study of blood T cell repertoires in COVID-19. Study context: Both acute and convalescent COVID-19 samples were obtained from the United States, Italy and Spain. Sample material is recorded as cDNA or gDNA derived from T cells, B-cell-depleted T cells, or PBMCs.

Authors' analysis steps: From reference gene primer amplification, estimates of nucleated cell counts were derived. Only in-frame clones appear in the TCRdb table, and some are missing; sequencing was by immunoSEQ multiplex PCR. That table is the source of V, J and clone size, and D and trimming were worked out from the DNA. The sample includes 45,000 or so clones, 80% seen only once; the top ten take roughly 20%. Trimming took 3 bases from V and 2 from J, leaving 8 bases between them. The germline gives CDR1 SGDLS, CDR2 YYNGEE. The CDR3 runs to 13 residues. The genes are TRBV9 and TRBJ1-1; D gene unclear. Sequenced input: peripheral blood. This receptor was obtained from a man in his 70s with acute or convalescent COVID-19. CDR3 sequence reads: CASSGTPNTEAFF. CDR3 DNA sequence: TGTGCCAGCAGCGGGACTCCCAACACTGAAGCTTTCTTT.